This T cell receptor (beta chain) was observed in a study of human T cells and chemical hapten exposure. General study findings and limits: Following DPC sensitization, TCRs present above 1 in 1000 frequency showed no change.

This clonotype was observed a few times. The antigen remains undetermined. The study's library attached unique molecular identifiers to single cDNA molecules. In TCRdb, the RACE reads were re-called with MiXCR into one record per CDR3 protein. The table shows some 120,000 distinct CDR3 sequences, with roughly an eighth occurring only once. The time point denotes: patch test 1, 2 weeks after DPC sensitization. Treatment given: therapeutic diphenylcyclopropenone sensitization with weekly scalp DPC. The clonotype originates from a woman aged 45 to 65 with alopecia areata. Some clones in this sample may be carry-over from other donors' samples. This specimen was whole blood, taken in connection with sensitization to the hapten diphenylcyclopropenone (DPC).

The CDR3 DNA is TGTGCCATCAGTGTGCGGGAGGGAGGGAATGAGCAGTTCTTC. It translates to CAISVREGGNEQFF. The gene calls are TRBV10-3 and TRBJ2-1; TRBD2 aligns across 9 bases. This CDR3 region has 14 residues. Trimming removed 4 bases from V and 7 bases from J; junction bases left unmatched: 5. CDR1 is ENHRY, CDR2 SYGVKD, per germline.